This entry concerns a single T cell receptor beta chain. The entry originates in a study of blood T cell repertoires in COVID-19. Across the whole study: Collection of acute and convalescent COVID-19 samples took place in the United States, Italy and Spain. PBMCs, B-cell-depleted T cells, or T cells were the source of the cDNA or gDNA that made up the material.

V was clipped by 0 bases and J by 3 bases, with 9 bases between them. The germline gives CDR1 MNHNY, CDR2 SVGAGI (reference sequence). There are 15 residues in the CDR3. Authors' methods: It was from reference gene primer amplification that nucleated cell counts were estimated. TCRdb's copy holds only in-frame clones and misses some; the assay was immunoSEQ multiplex PCR. V and J calls and clone size are those listed in that table; D and trimming were worked out from the DNA. The sample includes roughly 76,000 clones, about 89% of them seen just once. The chain carries TRBV6-6 and TRBJ2-1, with D perhaps TRBD2 (6 bases). The sequence came from a man between 65 and 80 years old with active or convalescent COVID-19. The specimen sequenced was peripheral blood. The chain's CDR3 is CASSYSRENYNEQFF. CDR3 in DNA: TGTGCCAGCAGTTACTCACGGGAGAACTACAATGAGCAGTTCTTC.